The T cell receptor beta chain described here comes from a study of blood T cells in healthy people across ages. Through a sample-barcoded 5' primer and a J-beta primer mix, a second PCR was run for roughly 6 to 11 cycles. Every molecule of cDNA carried a tag from a template-switch adaptor with 12 random nucleotides. In TCRdb, the 5' RACE reads were re-called with MiXCR into one record per CDR3 protein. The sample shows roughly 1.5 million distinct CDR3 sequences, approximately 42% of them seen only once. The germline V and J ends were trimmed by 3 bases and 6 bases, with 14 bases remaining between them. Germline lookup yields CDR1 SEHNR and CDR2 FQNEAQ (reference sequence). The CDR3 is 15 residues long.

The TCR was taken from a woman between 18 and 29 years old in good health. The rearrangement uses TRBV7-9 and TRBJ1-4; possible D gene TRBD1, 6 bases. The sequenced sample was blood. The CDR3 reads CASSLAGRQDEKLFF. The CDR3 nucleotides read TGTGCCAGCAGCTTGGCAGGAAGACAGGATGAAAAACTGTTTTTT.